The 17 T cell receptor beta chains given below trace back to one sample, sequenced in a study of CD8 T cells in ankylosing spondylitis. General study points: A motif of 7 to 9 highly homologous TCR beta variants was seen as apparently characteristic of ankylosing spondylitis blood.

Their cognate antigens are unknown. MiXCR, run by TCRdb on the 5' RACE reads, gives a single entry per CDR3 protein. The table records just under 550,000 distinct CDR3 sequences, roughly an eighth of them present only once. The sequenced sample consisted of blood, either unsorted or a sorted T cell fraction (not recorded which). The receptors shown here come from a male donor with ankylosing spondylitis.

As to this clonotype: Being one base from a much bigger clone, this may be a read error. The chain uses TRBV12-3 or TRBV12-4 and TRBJ1-5; TRBD1 matches at 7 bases. The CDR3 loop spans 16 amino acids. The CDR3: CASTLGGPTKGQLQHF. CDR3 in DNA: TGTGCCAGCACCCTCGGGGGACCCACGAAGGGACAGCTCCAGCATTTT.

In its sample, this clonotype was seen once. The DNA for the CDR3 is TGCAGTGCTAGAGATAATATGGTTGGAGGTGGGGCCAACGTCCTGACTTTC. Protein: CSARDNMVGGGANVLTF. The rearrangement uses TRBV20-1 and TRBJ2-6, with D possibly TRBD2 on 5 matching bases. Trimming stripped 0 bases from V and 3 bases from J, with 15 bases between. The CDR3 length is 17 residues. In germline, CDR1 is DFQATT, CDR2 SNEGSKA (reference sequence).

This clonotype appeared a few times. This chain connects TRBV9 to TRBJ1-2; tentative D call: TRBD1 (5 bases). Germline values: CDR1 SGDLS, CDR2 YYNGEE. This CDR3 is 13 amino acids long. Trimming stripped 0 bases from V and 7 bases from J, with 10 bases between. Written as DNA, the CDR3 is TGTGCCAGCAGCGTAGTGGGGGAAAGTGGCTACACCTTC. It encodes CASSVVGESGYTF.

This sequence joins TRBV7-2 and TRBJ2-2; D perhaps matches TRBD1 (6 bases). The germline V and J ends were trimmed by 0 bases and 0 bases, with 8 bases remaining between them. The germline V gene encodes CDR1 SGHTA and CDR2 FQGNSA. The CDR3 totals 16 residues. CDR3 nucleotides: TGTGCCAGCAGCTTAGCGGGGGCCTCGAACACCGGGGAGCTGTTTTTT. This codes for CASSLAGASNTGELFF.

The rearrangement links TRBV2 to TRBJ1-6, with no clear D. The CDR3 extends over 13 amino acids. V was clipped by 7 bases and J by 9 bases, with 13 bases between them. Germline V gives CDR1 SNHLY, CDR2 FYNNEI. CDR3 nucleotide sequence: TGTGCCAGCACCTCTGGAGGCGGTTCACCCCTCCACTTT. Amino acid sequence: CASTSGGGSPLHF.

The CDR3 is CASSGIQGGNSPLHF. In DNA form, the CDR3 reads TGTGCCAGCAGCGGCATACAGGGTGGGAATTCACCCCTCCACTTT. The chain has TRBV5-5 and TRBJ1-6; D is possibly TRBD1 (6 bases). V lost 4 bases, J lost 7 bases, and 15 bases lay in between. CDR1 is SGHKS, CDR2 YYEKEE, per germline (reference sequence). CDR3 length: 15 residues.

This clonotype has a handful of counts. CDR3 protein: CASSYSRGQGYEQYV. CDR3 in DNA: TGTGCCAGCAGTTACTCTAGGGGACAGGGATACGAGCAGTACGTC. The rearrangement links TRBV6-5 to TRBJ2-7; 9 bases agree with TRBD1. The V gene end was trimmed by 0 bases and the J gene end by 4 bases; junction bases not matched to a gene: 4. The CDR3 totals 15 residues. Germline CDR1 is MNHEY and CDR2 is SVGAGI.

This clonotype has just a few counts. V usage is TRBV27 and J usage is TRBJ2-1; possibly TRBD2 for D (5 bases). The CDR3 has 14 amino acids. The V end was cut by 2 bases, the J end by 4 bases, with 9 bases between. CDR1 MNHEY and CDR2 SMNVEV come from the germline V gene (reference sequence). For the CDR3, the DNA is TGTGCCAGCAGTTTAACGGGAAAGTACAATGAGCAGTTCTTC. This translates into CASSLTGKYNEQFF.

The rearrangement joins TRBV11-2 to TRBJ1-1, with D maybe TRBD1 (6 bases). The CDR3 is made up of 14 amino acids. The V end was cut by 5 bases, the J end by 4 bases, with 14 bases between. CDR1 is SGHAT, CDR2 FQNNGV, per germline. CDR3 coding DNA: TGTGCCAGCAGCCCGAGGGGGACTGGCACTGAAGCTTTCTTT. Protein: CASSPRGTGTEAFF.

The chain joins TRBV3-1 to TRBJ2-3, with D perhaps matching TRBD2 (5 bases). The CDR3 is 17 residues long. Germline CDR1 reads LGHDT; CDR2 reads YNNKEL (reference sequence). V lost 0 bases to trimming and J lost 0 bases, with 13 bases between them. The CDR3 loop is CASSQDWAGLSTDTQYF. DNA of the CDR3: TGTGCCAGCAGCCAAGATTGGGCGGGCCTAAGCACAGATACGCAGTATTTT.

There are a few counts of this clonotype. This chain uses TRBV5-5 with TRBJ2-1, with D perhaps matching TRBD2 (6 bases). Germline loops: CDR1 SGHKS, CDR2 YYEKEE (reference sequence). The CDR3 is made up of 15 amino acids. V was pared by 1 base and J by 5 bases, with 13 bases between. The DNA of the CDR3 is TGTGCCAGCAGCTTGTGGGGGGAGGTTAACAATGAGCAGTTCTTC. Residues: CASSLWGEVNNEQFF.

This clonotype was counted between two and nine times. The chain couples TRBV20-1 to TRBJ2-1; TRBD1 is a possible D gene (5 bases). The CDR3 has 14 amino acids. V lost 0 bases, J lost 12 bases, and 18 bases lay in between. Germline CDR1 and CDR2: DFQATT and SNEGSKA (reference sequence). The CDR3 region is CSAREGTGRRPQFF. CDR3 bases: TGCAGTGCTAGAGAGGGTACAGGAAGACGCCCGCAGTTCTTC.

J is TRBJ2-7 and V is TRBV20-1; 8 nucleotides match TRBD1. There are 14 residues in the CDR3. The junction had 11 bases not matched to a gene; V was cut back by 5 bases and J by 5 bases. Germline CDR1 reads DFQATT; CDR2 reads SNEGSKA (reference sequence). The CDR3 reads CSAQIPTGANEQYF. In nucleotides, the CDR3 is TGCAGTGCTCAGATCCCGACAGGGGCCAACGAGCAGTACTTC.

V usage is TRBV5-1 and J usage is TRBJ2-5; TRBD2 agrees at 11 bases. CDR1 is SGHRS and CDR2 is YFSETQ in the germline V gene. The CDR3 runs to 16 residues. The J segment lost 4 bases and the V segment lost 4 bases, leaving 9 bases of the junction unmatched. CDR3 loop: CASSPTSGRGAETQYF. DNA for the CDR3: TGCGCCAGCAGCCCCACTAGCGGGAGAGGCGCAGAGACCCAGTACTTC.

The table lists this clonotype with a few counts. The chain employs TRBV11-1 and TRBJ1-5; 7 positions agree with TRBD1. Germline CDR1 SGHAT, CDR2 FQDESV (reference sequence). V lost 1 base, J lost 0 bases, and 12 bases stayed unmatched. The CDR3 contains 19 residues. CDR3 loop: CASSLESTGTEYSNQPQHF. CDR3 nucleotide sequence: TGTGCCAGCAGCTTAGAGTCGACCGGGACAGAATATAGCAATCAGCCCCAGCATTTT.

This clonotype was counted between two and nine times. The rearrangement uses TRBV5-1 and TRBJ2-7, with TRBD2 identical over 9 bases. Germline CDR1 SGHRS, CDR2 YFSETQ. The CDR3 runs 15 residues. Unmatched junction bases numbered 4, after V lost 0 bases and J lost 3 bases. CDR3 in amino acids: CASSLGLAAYYEQYV. The CDR3 bases are TGCGCCAGCAGCTTGGGACTAGCGGCTTACTACGAGCAGTACGTC.

This clonotype was seen only a few times. This sequence joins TRBV24-1 and TRBJ2-1, with 10 positions matching TRBD2. The junction had 7 bases not matched to a gene; V was cut back by 7 bases and J by 5 bases. The CDR3 is made up of 15 amino acids. Germline V gives CDR1 KGHDR, CDR2 SFDVKD. DNA for the CDR3: TGTGCCACCAGCGGACCGGGACTAGCGCACAATGAGCAGTTCTTC. Translation gives CATSGPGLAHNEQFF.